Below, one T cell receptor (beta chain) is given with its context. This sample stems from a study of blood T cell repertoires in COVID-19. At the level of the study: Donors in the United States, Italy and Spain gave samples during acute or convalescent COVID-19. PBMCs, B-cell-depleted T cells, or T cells were the source of the cDNA or gDNA that made up the material.

The V gene end was trimmed by 3 bases and the J gene end by 3 bases; junction bases not matched to a gene: 4. The CDR3 covers 15 residues. Germline-derived CDR1 and CDR2 are MNHEY and SMNVEV (reference sequence). In the source study's methods: From reference gene primer amplification, estimates of nucleated cell counts were derived. Sequencing was performed with immunoSEQ multiplex PCR; in TCRdb, only in-frame clones are kept and a portion is missing. The V and J calls and clone size were taken over from that table, and D and trimming were inferred from the DNA. The table includes about 270,000 clones, about 85% detected once.

The chain carries TRBV27 and TRBJ2-1; 8 positions agree with TRBD2. The sample comprised peripheral blood. This TCR was sampled from a human donor in a cohort sampled during active COVID-19. In nucleotides, the CDR3 is TGTGCCAGCAGTTTCTTAGCGGGACTCTACAATGAGCAGTTCTTC. Its protein product is CASSFLAGLYNEQFF.